This T cell receptor (beta chain) is drawn from a study of early T cells in non-severe SARS-CoV-2 infection. Study-level information: Sequencing was performed on bulk RNA from unsorted whole blood, leaving chains unpaired. Study findings and constraints: CD4 and private specificities were missed by VDJdb matching, which favored anti-spike CD8 responses.

In this sample, this clonotype turned up many times. Its antigen remains unidentified. Trimming left V 3 bases short and J 2 bases short, with 7 bases between. CDR1 is DFQATT and CDR2 is SNEGSKA in the germline V gene (reference sequence). The CDR3 runs 13 residues. Unique molecular identifiers were affixed to single, distinct cDNA molecules. In TCRdb, the 5' RACE reads were re-called with MiXCR into one record per CDR3 protein. The table records tens of thousands of distinct CDR3 sequences, just under 15% of them present only once. The rearrangement links TRBV20-1 to TRBJ2-2, with D tentatively TRBD2 (6 bases). Sequencing was carried out using whole blood. This sequence was found in an adult who was a healthcare worker with PCR-confirmed SARS-CoV-2 infection or an uninfected control (not recorded which). The chain's CDR3 is CSARGGNTGELFF. The CDR3 DNA reads as TGCAGTGCTAGGGGAGGCAACACCGGGGAGCTGTTTTTT.